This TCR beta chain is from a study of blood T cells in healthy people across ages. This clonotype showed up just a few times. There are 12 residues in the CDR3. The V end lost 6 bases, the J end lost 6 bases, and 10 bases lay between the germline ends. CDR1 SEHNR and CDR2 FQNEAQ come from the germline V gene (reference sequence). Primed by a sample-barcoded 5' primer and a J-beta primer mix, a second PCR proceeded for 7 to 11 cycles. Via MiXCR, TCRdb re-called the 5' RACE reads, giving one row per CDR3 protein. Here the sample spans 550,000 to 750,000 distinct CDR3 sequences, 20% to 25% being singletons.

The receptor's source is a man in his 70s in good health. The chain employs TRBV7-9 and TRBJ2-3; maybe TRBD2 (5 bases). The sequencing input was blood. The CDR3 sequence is CASRSTGDTQYF. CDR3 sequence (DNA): TGTGCCAGCAGGTCGACGGGGGATACGCAGTATTTT.